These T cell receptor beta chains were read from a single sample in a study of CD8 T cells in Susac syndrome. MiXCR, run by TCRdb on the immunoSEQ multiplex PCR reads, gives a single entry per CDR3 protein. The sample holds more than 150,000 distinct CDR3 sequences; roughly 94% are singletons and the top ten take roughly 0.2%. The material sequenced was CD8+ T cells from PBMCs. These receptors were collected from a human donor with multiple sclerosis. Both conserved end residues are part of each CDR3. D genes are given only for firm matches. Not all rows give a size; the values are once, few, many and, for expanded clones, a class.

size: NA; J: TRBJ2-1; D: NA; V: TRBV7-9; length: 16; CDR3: CASSPPGVADYNEQFF; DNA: TGTGCCAGCAGCCCCCCAGGGGTAGCGGACTACAATGAGCAGTTCTTC
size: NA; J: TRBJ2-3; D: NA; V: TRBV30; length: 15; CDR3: CAWGSENTRTDTQYF; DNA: TGTGCCTGGGGATCTGAAAACACCCGCACAGATACGCAGTATTTT
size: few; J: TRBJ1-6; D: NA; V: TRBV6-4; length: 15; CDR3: CASSATGRSNSPLHF; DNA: TGTGCCAGCAGTGCAACAGGGAGATCGAATTCACCCCTCCACTTT
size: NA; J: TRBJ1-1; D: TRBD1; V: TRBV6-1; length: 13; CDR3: CATGTGRLTEAFF; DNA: TGTGCCACGGGGACAGGGCGCCTAACTGAAGCTTTCTTT
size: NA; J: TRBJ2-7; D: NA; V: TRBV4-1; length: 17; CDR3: CASSQVPGESPNYEQYF; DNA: TGCGCCAGCAGCCAGGTCCCAGGGGAGAGCCCGAACTACGAGCAGTACTTC
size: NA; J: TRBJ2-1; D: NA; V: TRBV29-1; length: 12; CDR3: CSVLTSYNEQFF; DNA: TGCAGCGTTCTGACTAGCTACAATGAGCAGTTCTTC
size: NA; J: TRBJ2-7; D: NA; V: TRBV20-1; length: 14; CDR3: CSALDSRSSYEQYF; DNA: TGCAGTGCTTTGGACAGCAGGAGCTCCTACGAGCAGTACTTC
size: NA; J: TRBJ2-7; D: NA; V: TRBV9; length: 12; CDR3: CASSSHSDEQYF; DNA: TGTGCCAGCAGCTCTCACAGTGACGAGCAGTACTTC
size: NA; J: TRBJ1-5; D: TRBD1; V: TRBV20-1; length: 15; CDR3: CSAPSRGQYGQPQHF; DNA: TGCAGTGCTCCATCCAGGGGACAGTATGGGCAGCCCCAGCATTTT
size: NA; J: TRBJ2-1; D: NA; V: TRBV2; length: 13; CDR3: CASSDLRGDEQFF; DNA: TGTGCCAGCAGTGATTTGAGGGGGGATGAGCAGTTCTTC
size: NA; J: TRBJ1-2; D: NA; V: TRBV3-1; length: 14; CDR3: CASSPRTGLYGYTF; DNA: TGTGCCAGCAGCCCCCGGACGGGACTCTATGGCTACACCTTC
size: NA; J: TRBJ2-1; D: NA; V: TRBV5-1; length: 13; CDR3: CASSLHSYNEQFF; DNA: TGCGCCAGCAGCCTGCACAGCTACAATGAGCAGTTCTTC
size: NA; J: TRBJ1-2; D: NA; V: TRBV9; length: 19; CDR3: CASSVGPVGAHSANYGYTF; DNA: TGTGCCAGCAGCGTAGGTCCCGTTGGGGCCCACTCCGCTAACTATGGCTACACCTTC
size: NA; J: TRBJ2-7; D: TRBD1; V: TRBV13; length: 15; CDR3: CASSLRDRGSHEQYF; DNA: TGTGCCAGCAGCTTAAGGGACAGGGGGTCCCACGAGCAGTACTTC
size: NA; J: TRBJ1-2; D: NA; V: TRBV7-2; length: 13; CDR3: CASSATKGWGYTF; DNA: TGTGCCAGCAGCGCGACAAAGGGGTGGGGCTACACCTTC
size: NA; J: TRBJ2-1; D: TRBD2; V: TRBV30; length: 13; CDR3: CAWRGLAGREQFF; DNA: TGTGCCTGGAGGGGTTTAGCGGGGAGGGAGCAGTTCTTC
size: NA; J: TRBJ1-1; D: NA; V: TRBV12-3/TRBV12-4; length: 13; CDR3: CASSLTMGTEAFF; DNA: TGTGCCAGCAGTCTGACTATGGGCACTGAAGCTTTCTTT
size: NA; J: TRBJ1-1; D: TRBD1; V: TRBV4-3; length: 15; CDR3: CASSQDLEGAIEAFF; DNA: TGCGCCAGCAGCCAAGATTTGGAGGGGGCAATTGAAGCTTTCTTT
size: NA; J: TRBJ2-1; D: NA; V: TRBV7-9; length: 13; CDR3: CASRSALGNEQFF; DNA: TGTGCCAGCAGATCGGCATTGGGAAATGAGCAGTTCTTC
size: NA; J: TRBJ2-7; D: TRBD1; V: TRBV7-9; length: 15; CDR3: CASSFADRDPYEQYF; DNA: TGTGCCAGCAGCTTCGCGGACAGGGATCCCTACGAGCAGTACTTC
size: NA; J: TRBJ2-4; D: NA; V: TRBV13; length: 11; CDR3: CASSSKNIQYF; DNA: TGTGCCAGCAGCTCCAAAAACATTCAGTACTTC
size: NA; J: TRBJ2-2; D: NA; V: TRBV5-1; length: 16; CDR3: CASTITGTSGTGELFF; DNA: TGCGCCAGCACCATTACCGGGACATCGGGCACCGGGGAGCTGTTTTTT
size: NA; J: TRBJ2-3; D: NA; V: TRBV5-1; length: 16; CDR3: CASSRTSPSRKDTQYF; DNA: TGCGCCAGCAGCCGCACTTCGCCTAGCCGTAAAGATACGCAGTATTTT
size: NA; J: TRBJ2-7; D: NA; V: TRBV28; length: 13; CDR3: CASRFESSYEQYF; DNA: TGTGCCAGCCGATTCGAGAGCTCCTACGAGCAGTACTTC
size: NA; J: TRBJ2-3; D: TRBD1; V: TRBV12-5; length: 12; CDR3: CASGSGTDLQYF; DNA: TGTGCTAGTGGTTCCGGGACAGACTTGCAGTATTTT
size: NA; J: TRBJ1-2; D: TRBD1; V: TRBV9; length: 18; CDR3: CASSKIPGQGDVNYGYTF; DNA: TGTGCCAGCAGCAAAATTCCGGGACAGGGGGACGTTAACTATGGCTACACCTTC
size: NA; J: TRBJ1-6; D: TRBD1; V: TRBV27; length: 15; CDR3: CASTSGTGGNSPLHF; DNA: TGTGCCAGCACCTCAGGCACAGGGGGAAATTCACCCCTCCACTTT
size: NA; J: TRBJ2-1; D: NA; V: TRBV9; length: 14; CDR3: CASSVVGRWDEQFF; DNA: TGTGCCAGCAGCGTAGTAGGTAGATGGGATGAGCAGTTCTTC
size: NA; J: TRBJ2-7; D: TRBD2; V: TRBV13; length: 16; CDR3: CASSPRTSGGAILQYF; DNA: TGTGCCAGCAGCCCCCGGACTAGCGGGGGGGCCATTCTGCAGTACTTC
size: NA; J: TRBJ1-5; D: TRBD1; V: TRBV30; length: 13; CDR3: CAWSVQGHQPQHF; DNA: TGTGCCTGGAGTGTACAGGGGCATCAGCCCCAGCATTTT
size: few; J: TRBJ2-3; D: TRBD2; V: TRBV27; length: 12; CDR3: CASSGSTDTQYF; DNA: TGTGCCAGTAGCGGGAGCACAGATACGCAGTATTTT
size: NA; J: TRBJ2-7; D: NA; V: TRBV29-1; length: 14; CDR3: CSVVWTQASYEQYF; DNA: TGCAGCGTTGTTTGGACACAAGCCTCCTACGAGCAGTACTTC
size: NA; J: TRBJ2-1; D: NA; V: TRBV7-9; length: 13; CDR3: CASSLGGGYEQFF; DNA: TGTGCCAGCAGCTTGGGCGGGGGCTATGAGCAGTTCTTC
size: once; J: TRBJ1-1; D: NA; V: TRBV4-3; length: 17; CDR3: CASSQGVEGPQRAEAFF; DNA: TGCGCCAGCAGCCAAGGGGTAGAAGGTCCTCAGCGGGCTGAAGCTTTCTTT
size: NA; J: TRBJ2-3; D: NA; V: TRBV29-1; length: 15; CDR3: CSVEVRGVPGDTQYF; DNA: TGCAGCGTTGAAGTAAGAGGGGTCCCGGGCGATACGCAGTATTTT
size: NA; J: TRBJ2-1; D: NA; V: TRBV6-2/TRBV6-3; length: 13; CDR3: CASSYSQGNMQFF; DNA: TGTGCCAGCAGTTACTCCCAGGGTAATATGCAGTTCTTC
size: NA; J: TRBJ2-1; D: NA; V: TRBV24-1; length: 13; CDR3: CATSVGRYNEQFF; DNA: TGTGCCACCAGTGTTGGCCGGTACAATGAGCAGTTCTTC
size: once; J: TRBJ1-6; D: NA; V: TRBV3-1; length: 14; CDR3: CASSPGLEGSPLHF; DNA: TGTGCCAGCAGCCCGGGGTTAGAGGGTTCACCCCTCCACTTT
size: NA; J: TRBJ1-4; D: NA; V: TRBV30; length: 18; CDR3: CAWSPPRTRPATNEKLFF; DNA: TGTGCCTGGAGCCCACCCCGAACGAGACCCGCAACTAATGAAAAACTGTTTTTT
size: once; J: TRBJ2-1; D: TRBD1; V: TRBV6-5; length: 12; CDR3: CASSLTGQEQFF; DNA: TGTGCCAGCAGCTTGACAGGGCAGGAGCAGTTCTTC
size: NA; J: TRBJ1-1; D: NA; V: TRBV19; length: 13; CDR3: CASSIGGDSEAFF; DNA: TGTGCCAGTAGTATAGGTGGGGATTCGGAAGCTTTCTTT
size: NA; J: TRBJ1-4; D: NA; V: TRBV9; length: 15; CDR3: CASSAETMGSEKLFF; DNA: TGTGCCAGCAGCGCGGAAACGATGGGGTCAGAAAAACTGTTTTTT
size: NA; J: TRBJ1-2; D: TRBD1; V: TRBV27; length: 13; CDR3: CASITGDDYGYTF; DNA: TGTGCCAGCATAACAGGGGACGACTATGGCTACACCTTC
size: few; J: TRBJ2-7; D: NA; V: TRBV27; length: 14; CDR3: CASSLSAGTYEQYF; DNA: TGTGCCAGCAGTTTATCGGCTGGTACCTACGAGCAGTACTTC
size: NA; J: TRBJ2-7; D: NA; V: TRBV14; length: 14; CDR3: CASSGRGRSYEQYF; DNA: TGTGCCAGCTCAGGAAGGGGTCGCTCCTACGAGCAGTACTTC
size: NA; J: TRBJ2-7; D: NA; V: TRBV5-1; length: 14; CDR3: CASSLAARAREQYF; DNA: TGCGCCAGCAGCTTGGCCGCCAGGGCCCGCGAGCAGTACTTC
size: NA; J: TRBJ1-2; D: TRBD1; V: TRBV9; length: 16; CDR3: CASTAFDRDRVGGYTF; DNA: TGTGCCAGCACCGCCTTCGACCGGGACAGGGTCGGTGGCTACACCTTC
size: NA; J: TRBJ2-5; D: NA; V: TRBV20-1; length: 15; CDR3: CSARDWGTDQETQYF; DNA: TGCAGTGCTAGAGATTGGGGGACGGACCAAGAGACCCAGTACTTC
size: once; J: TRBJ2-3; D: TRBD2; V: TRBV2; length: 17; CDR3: CAIREVVAGAITDTQYF; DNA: TGTGCCATCAGGGAGGTGGTAGCGGGGGCCATCACAGATACGCAGTATTTT
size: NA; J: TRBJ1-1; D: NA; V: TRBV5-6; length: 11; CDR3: CASSLTGEAFF; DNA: TGTGCCAGCAGCTTGACCGGTGAAGCTTTCTTT